The rows below give T cell receptor beta chains drawn from one sample of a study of beta chain features in type 1 diabetes. Some clones are missing from TCRdb's copy, which holds only in-frame ones; the method was immunoSEQ multiplex PCR. The repertoire holds around 130,000 clones, 9% seen once, with about 0.7% in the top ten. The specimen sequenced was central memory CD4+ T cells from blood. The receptors derive from a man aged 25 to 40 with type 1 diabetes. Each CDR3 is given with its conserved first and last residue. The D gene is left open where the match is weak. A row's size may be missing; if present it is once, few, many or a size class.

V	size	D	J	CDR3	DNA
TRBV19	few	NA	TRBJ1-5	CASSIEGGSNAGGQPQHF	TGTGCCAGTAGTATAGAGGGCGGTTCAAACGCTGGAGGCCAGCCCCAGCATTTT
TRBV6-1	NA	NA	TRBJ2-3	CASSRDTQYF	TGTGCCAGCAGTCGAGATACGCAGTATTTT
TRBV7-2	NA	NA	TRBJ1-1	CASSLAHSTEAFF	TGTGCCAGCAGCTTAGCACATTCCACTGAAGCTTTCTTT
TRBV5-1	NA	TRBD2	TRBJ2-3	CASSLGTSGVGGTDTQYF	TGCGCCAGCAGCTTGGGGACTAGCGGGGTCGGAGGCACAGATACGCAGTATTTT
TRBV7-3	few	NA	TRBJ2-7	CASSLVGRTYEQYF	TGTGCCAGCAGCTTAGTCGGCAGGACCTACGAGCAGTACTTC
TRBV18	few	NA	TRBJ1-1	CASSTAEQNTEAFF	TGTGCCAGCTCAACCGCGGAACAGAACACTGAAGCTTTCTTT
TRBV2	NA	NA	TRBJ1-1	CASSANMNTEAFF	TGTGCCAGCAGCGCAAACATGAACACTGAAGCTTTCTTT
TRBV18	few	NA	TRBJ2-7	CASSPRGGVAEQYF	TGTGCCAGCTCACCAAGGGGGGGAGTGGCCGAGCAGTACTTC
TRBV4-2	NA	TRBD2	TRBJ2-3	CASSPSGAGEDTQYF	TGTGCCAGCAGCCCCAGCGGGGCCGGGGAAGATACGCAGTATTTT
TRBV6-5	NA	NA	TRBJ1-4	CASSSHIPTNEKLFF	TGTGCCAGCAGTTCTCACATACCAACTAATGAAAAACTGTTTTTT
TRBV6-5	NA	NA	TRBJ1-2	CASSYTMGAASYGYTF	TGTGCCAGCAGTTACACTATGGGGGCAGCTTCCTATGGCTACACCTTC
TRBV4-2	NA	NA	TRBJ2-3	CASRNPGGPLGDTQYF	TGTGCCAGCAGGAACCCGGGGGGCCCGTTAGGAGATACGCAGTATTTT
TRBV4-1	NA	NA	TRBJ2-1	CASSHIRDSHNEQFF	TGCGCCAGCAGCCACATACGGGACTCCCACAATGAGCAGTTCTTC
TRBV10-3	few	NA	TRBJ2-1	CAIRKLNEQFF	TGTGCCATCAGGAAGCTGAATGAGCAGTTCTTC
TRBV7-3	few	TRBD1	TRBJ2-7	CASSLTGTGSYEQYF	TGTGCCAGCAGCTTAACCGGGACAGGGTCCTACGAGCAGTACTTC
TRBV7-3	few	TRBD1	TRBJ2-1	CASSLQGALGDEQFF	TGTGCCAGCAGCCTACAGGGGGCGCTGGGCGATGAGCAGTTCTTC
TRBV27	NA	NA	TRBJ1-6	CASSPGIFYSYNSPLHF	TGTGCCAGCTCCCCTGGTATCTTCTACTCCTATAATTCACCCCTCCACTTT
TRBV4-2	medium-sized	TRBD2	TRBJ2-7	CASSQDLSGGLREQYF	TGTGCCAGCAGCCAAGATCTCAGCGGGGGGCTGAGAGAGCAGTACTTC
TRBV7-8	NA	NA	TRBJ2-5	CASSPGLVPQYF	TGTGCCAGCAGCCCCGGCCTAGTTCCCCAGTACTTC
TRBV9	few	NA	TRBJ2-7	CASSATRGASYEQYF	TGTGCCAGCAGCGCCACCCGGGGGGCCTCCTACGAGCAGTACTTC
TRBV29-1	NA	TRBD2	TRBJ2-5	CSVITSGGPQETQYF	TGCAGCGTTATTACTAGCGGGGGACCCCAAGAGACCCAGTACTTC
TRBV9	few	NA	TRBJ2-2	CASSVGAGESTGELFF	TGTGCCAGCAGCGTAGGAGCAGGGGAGAGCACCGGGGAGCTGTTTTTT
TRBV19	NA	NA	TRBJ2-7	CASSQVWGEEQYF	TGTGCCAGTAGTCAAGTGTGGGGGGAAGAGCAGTACTTC
TRBV19	NA	TRBD1	TRBJ2-1	CASSLRDSSLNHQFF	TGTGCCAGTAGTCTTCGGGACAGCTCCCTGAATCATCAATTCTTC
TRBV4-3	few	TRBD1	TRBJ2-7	CASSQDRDRLYEQYF	TGCGCCAGCAGCCAAGATCGGGACAGACTGTACGAGCAGTACTTC
TRBV11-2	NA	TRBD2	TRBJ2-2	CASSLSGGNTGELFF	TGTGCCAGCAGCCTTAGCGGGGGTAACACCGGGGAGCTGTTTTTT
TRBV7-2	few	NA	TRBJ2-1	CASSAGPAGNEQFF	TGTGCCAGCAGCGCGGGACCTGCCGGGAATGAGCAGTTCTTC
TRBV2	NA	NA	TRBJ2-7	CASSLELDYEQYF	TGTGCCAGCAGCTTGGAACTAGACTACGAGCAGTACTTC
TRBV2	few	NA	TRBJ1-5	CASSWRDQPQHF	TGTGCCAGCAGTTGGCGGGATCAGCCCCAGCATTTT
TRBV11-1	NA	TRBD2	TRBJ2-1	CASSPYSGAGYNEQFF	TGTGCCAGCAGCCCCTATAGCGGGGCCGGCTACAATGAGCAGTTCTTC
TRBV6-6	few	TRBD1	TRBJ2-5	CASWDREEETQYF	TGTGCCAGCTGGGACAGGGAGGAAGAGACCCAGTACTTC
TRBV9	few	TRBD1	TRBJ1-1	CASSVGGTGGTDAEAFF	TGTGCCAGCAGCGTAGGGGGGACAGGGGGTACGGACGCTGAAGCTTTCTTT
TRBV5-1	NA	NA	TRBJ2-5	CASSLDDNQETQYF	TGCGCCAGCAGCTTGGATGACAACCAAGAGACCCAGTACTTC
TRBV28	few	NA	TRBJ2-7	CASSPPPTSSYEQYF	TGTGCCAGCAGTCCACCACCGACTAGTTCCTACGAGCAGTACTTC
TRBV15	few	TRBD1	TRBJ1-6	CATSRQGRNSPLHF	TGTGCCACCAGCCGACAGGGAAGGAACTCACCCCTCCACTTT
TRBV5-4	NA	NA	TRBJ1-3	CASSFGGAISGNTIYF	TGTGCCAGCAGCTTCGGGGGGGCCATCTCTGGAAACACCATATATTTT